Following are 21 T cell receptor beta chains from one sample sequenced in a study of blood T cell repertoires in COVID-19. Clones were read by immunoSEQ multiplex PCR, and TCRdb kept only the in-frame ones, dropping some. The data show about 200,000 clones, roughly 82% seen once. Sequenced: PBMCs or T cells enriched from blood (not recorded which). The receptors originated from a man in his forties with acute COVID-19.

The chain has TRBV27 and TRBJ2-7; 10 nucleotides agree with TRBD2. CDR1 MNHEY and CDR2 SMNVEV come from the germline V gene (reference sequence). There are 16 residues in the CDR3. Trimming took 5 bases from V and 5 from J; bases not matched to a gene: 12. Here the CDR3 DNA reads TGTGCCAGCAGTATCCCTAGCGGGAGACGCCCCCACGAGCAGTACTTC. Translation: CASSIPSGRRPHEQYF.

This clone was counted only a few times. The CDR3: CASSLSVGPNYGYTF. The CDR3 region has the DNA TGCGCCAGCAGCTTGTCCGTGGGGCCAAACTATGGCTACACCTTC. V gene TRBV5-1 combines with J gene TRBJ1-2, with D perhaps TRBD1 (5 bases). Germline V lookup: CDR1 SGHRS, CDR2 YFSETQ. The ends were cut back, 1 base at V and 2 bases at J, with 12 bases in the middle. The CDR3 is made up of 15 amino acids.

CDR3 protein: CASSPPTANSNQPQHF. The CDR3 DNA sequence: TGTGCCAGCTCACCACCCACAGCTAATAGCAATCAGCCCCAGCATTTT. The gene calls are TRBV18 and TRBJ1-5; no clear D. V was trimmed by 0 bases and J by 0 bases, leaving 9 bases between them. CDR1 and CDR2 (germline): KGHSH, LQKENI. CDR3 size: 16 residues.

In DNA form, the CDR3 reads TGTGCCAGCAGCTTAGGGGCATATAGCAATCAGCCCCAGCATTTT. Its protein product is CASSLGAYSNQPQHF. The V call is TRBV11-2, the J call TRBJ1-5; no clear D. Trimming shortened V by 1 base and J by 0 bases, and 7 bases separated the two germline ends. The CDR3 contains 15 residues. CDR1 is SGHAT and CDR2 is FQNNGV in the germline V gene. Supplemented by reference TRBV11-2 and TRBJ1-5, the full variable domain reads EAGVAQSPRYKIIEKRQSVAFWCNPISGHATLYWYQQILGQGPKLLIQFQNNGVVDDSQLPKDRFSAERLKGVDSTLKIQPAKLEDSAVYLCASSLGAYSNQPQHFGDGTRLSIL.

This clone came up a few times. The rearrangement links TRBV5-6 to TRBJ2-7; D might be TRBD2 (5 bases). Germline V lookup: CDR1 SGHDT, CDR2 YYEEEE. With 4 bases removed from V and 3 bases from J, the gap between germline ends came to 14 bases. This CDR3 is built from 14 residues. The CDR3 loop reads CASSGRPRVYEQYF. DNA for the CDR3: TGTGCCAGCAGCGGAAGGCCGAGGGTCTACGAGCAGTACTTC. Full variable domain (missing parts from reference TRBV5-6 and TRBJ2-7): DAGVTQSPTHLIKTRGQQVTLRCSPKSGHDTVSWYQQALGQGPQFIFQYYEEEERQRGNFPDRFSGHQFPNYSSELNVNALLLGDSALYLCASSGRPRVYEQYFGPGTRLTVT.

The V gene is TRBV6-5, the J gene TRBJ1-2, with 8 nucleotides matching TRBD1. Germline values: CDR1 MNHEY, CDR2 SVGAGI. The junction had 7 bases not matched to a gene; V was cut back by 4 bases and J by 3 bases. This CDR3 is 15 amino acids long. The CDR3 DNA follows: TGTGCCAGCAGTTTCTCAGGACAGGGACACTATGGCTACACCTTC. As protein: CASSFSGQGHYGYTF.

In this sample, this clone turned up once. The chain couples TRBV3-1 (or the pseudogene TRBV3-2) to TRBJ1-5; no firm D call. In germline, CDR1 is LGHDT, CDR2 YNNKEL (reference sequence). V lost 2 bases and J lost 6, with 11 bases in between. This CDR3 contains 14 residues. CDR3 residues: CASSQQVTPQPQHF. CDR3 in DNA: TGTGCCAGCAGCCAACAGGTTACCCCTCAGCCCCAGCATTTT.

CDR3 nucleotides: TGTGCCAGCAGCGCTAGCGGGAGCCCCCAAGAGACCCAGTACTTC. Its translation is CASSASGSPQETQYF. The chain combines TRBV2 with TRBJ2-5; 10 bases fit TRBD2. Looked up from germline, CDR1 is SNHLY and CDR2 is FYNNEI. The length of the CDR3 is 15 residues. After removal of 6 bases from V and 1 base from J, the junction contained 5 bases not matched to a gene.

J is TRBJ2-1 and V is TRBV28, with TRBD1 identical over 7 bases. Germline V CDR1 and CDR2: MDHEN, SYDVKM. J lost 10 bases, V lost 7 bases, and 7 bases had no gene match. The length of the CDR3 is 12 residues. The CDR3 sequence is CASIQQGGEQFF. In DNA form, the CDR3 reads TGTGCCAGCATCCAACAAGGGGGCGAGCAGTTCTTC.

The chain joins TRBV5-8 to TRBJ1-2; D might be TRBD1 (6 bases). The V end lost 3 bases, the J end lost 4 bases, and 13 bases lay between the germline ends. The CDR3 has 14 residues. Germline V gene data show CDR1 as SGHTS and CDR2 as YDEGEE. Here the CDR3 DNA reads TGTGCCAGCAGCTCATTACAGGGTATCTATGGCTACACCTTC. Translated, it gives CASSSLQGIYGYTF.

The chain employs TRBV12-2 and TRBJ2-7; the DNA was not used to check the table's D call, TRBD2. TRBV12-2 is a recognized pseudogene. This CDR3 comprises 14 residues. CDR3 nucleotides: TGTGCAAGTCGCTTAGGGAGGGCCATGTACGAGCAGTACTTC. Protein product: CASRLGRAMYEQYF.

The chain links TRBV5-1 to TRBJ1-2, with D perhaps TRBD1 (6 bases). CDR1 SGHRS and CDR2 YFSETQ come from the germline V gene. This CDR3 comprises 14 residues. The germline V and J ends were trimmed by 0 bases and 4 bases, with 10 bases remaining between them. In nucleotides, the CDR3 is TGCGCCAGCAGCTTGGGAGCAGGGGTCTATGGCTACACCTTC. Amino acid sequence: CASSLGAGVYGYTF.

The V call is TRBV6-4, the J call TRBJ2-1; 9 bases line up with TRBD1. The germline CDR1 and CDR2 sequences are MRHNA and SNTAGT. The CDR3 is 13 residues long. V was pared by 4 bases and J by 5 bases, with 0 bases of the junction left unmatched. CDR3: CASSGTGDNEQFF. For the CDR3, the DNA is TGTGCCAGCAGTGGGACAGGGGACAATGAGCAGTTCTTC.

The chain links TRBV12-3 or TRBV12-4 to TRBJ1-2; the D gene is possibly TRBD1 (5 bases). V was trimmed by 3 bases and J by 5 bases, leaving 10 bases between them. The CDR3 is 13 residues long. CDR3 sequence (DNA): TGTGCCAGCAGTTTGACCGGGGGGTATGGCTACACCTTC. It codes for CASSLTGGYGYTF.

The gene calls are TRBV4-1 and TRBJ2-1, with 10 nucleotides matching TRBD1. This CDR3 contains 15 residues. With 3 bases clipped from V and 8 bases from J, the junction kept 7 bases outside the gene matches. Per germline, CDR1 MGHRA and CDR2 YSYEKL. Here the CDR3 DNA reads TGCGCCAGCAGCCAGACCGGACAGGGGGACGATGAGCAGTTCTTC. It specifies CASSQTGQGDDEQFF.

The genes are TRBV7-9 and TRBJ2-5, with D possibly being TRBD1 (7 bases). CDR3 length: 17 amino acids. Trimming removed 5 bases from V and 4 bases from J, with 23 bases in between. Germline values: CDR1 SEHNR, CDR2 FQNEAQ (reference sequence). Here the CDR3 DNA reads TGTGCCAGCAGCCCGACGCGGGCAGGGGGGCGGCCAGAGACCCAGTACTTC. Its protein product is CASSPTRAGGRPETQYF.

For this clone: An end of the junction differs from the germline gene, which may be a read error. In DNA, the CDR3 is TGCGCCAGCAGCCAGAACACAGGGTCCAACACCGAGGAGCTGTTTTTT. It is translated as CASSQNTGSNTEELFF. The chain links TRBV4-1 to TRBJ2-2, with D perhaps matching TRBD1 (6 bases). The germline CDR1 and CDR2 sequences are MGHRA and YSYEKL. This CDR3 spans 16 amino acids.

CDR3 sequence (DNA): TGTGCCAGCAGCCGACAGGGGGGCACAGATACGCAGTATTTT. Translation gives CASSRQGGTDTQYF. This chain links TRBV11-3 with TRBJ2-3; 9 bases map to TRBD1. The CDR3 totals 14 residues. Trimming took 5 bases from V and 1 from J; bases not matched to a gene: 1. Germline V gene sequence: CDR1 SGHNT, CDR2 YENEEA. The full variable domain, completed using reference TRBV11-3 and TRBJ2-3, is EAGVVQSPRYKIIEKKQPVAFWCNPISGHNTLYWYLQNLGQGPELLIRYENEEAVDDSQLPKDRFSAERLKGVDSTLKIQPAELGDSAVYLCASSRQGGTDTQYFGPGTRLTVL.

The V call is TRBV11-2, the J call TRBJ2-2; 13 bases line up with TRBD2. The length of the CDR3 is 17 residues. Germline V gene lookup returns CDR1 SGHAT and CDR2 FQNNGV. V gave up 5 bases and J gave up 1 base; unmatched junction bases: 4. The CDR3 DNA reads TGTGCCAGCAGCGAGGGACTAGCGGGAAGGAACACCGGGGAGCTGTTTTTT. This encodes CASSEGLAGRNTGELFF. Full variable domain (rest looked up from reference TRBV11-2 and TRBJ2-2): EAGVAQSPRYKIIEKRQSVAFWCNPISGHATLYWYQQILGQGPKLLIQFQNNGVVDDSQLPKDRFSAERLKGVDSTLKIQPAKLEDSAVYLCASSEGLAGRNTGELFFGEGSRLTVL.

This clone was seen a few times. The chain recombines TRBV29-1 with TRBJ2-1; D not certain. The length of the CDR3 is 12 residues. CDR1 is SQVTM, CDR2 ANQGSEA, per germline. Trimming cost V 3 bases and J 5 bases, with 8 bases left between them. CDR3 in amino acids: CSVDSVDNEQFF. DNA of the CDR3: TGCAGCGTTGATTCCGTCGACAATGAGCAGTTCTTC.

The chain is built from TRBV10-3 and TRBJ2-5; D is possibly TRBD2 (5 bases). Between the trimmed V and J ends, which lost 3 bases and 3 bases, there was a span of 5 bases. CDR1 and CDR2 (germline): ENHRY, SYGVKD. This CDR3 contains 12 residues. CDR3 sequence reads: CAISDGEETQYF. CDR3 coding DNA: TGTGCCATCAGTGACGGGGAAGAGACCCAGTACTTC.